Here is one T cell receptor beta chain with its context. Libraries were prepared by immunoSEQ multiplex PCR; TCRdb keeps only in-frame clonotypes and omits some of them. The sample yields fewer than 2.5 million clones, approximately 93% seen once. The data were taken from a study of shared clonotypes between healthy human individuals. Overall study context: A donor's plate count was three for CD4 naive and three for CD4 memory; CD8 naive had two and CD8 memory one.

The authors divided CD4+ cells into CD45RA+ naive and CD45RA-negative memory subsets. Germline CDR1 reads SGHDN; CDR2 reads FVKESK. V was trimmed by 1 base and J by 4 bases, leaving 7 bases between them. The CDR3 contains 13 residues. This clonotype was obtained from a man between 18 and 35 years old in good health. Some clones in this sample may be carry-over from other donors' samples. The sequencing sample was made of naive CD4+ T cells from PBMCs. The subset: CD45RA+ positively selected. The J gene is TRBJ1-2, the V gene TRBV14; D is uncertain. CDR3 sequence: CASSQGRFYGYTF. The CDR3 DNA reads TGTGCCAGCAGCCAAGGTCGGTTCTATGGCTACACCTTC. Variable domain in full (rest from reference TRBV14 and TRBJ1-2): EAGVTQFPSHSVIEKGQTVTLRCDPISGHDNLYWYRRVMGKEIKFLLHFVKESKQDESGMPNNRFLAERTGGTYSTLKVQPAELEDSGVYFCASSQGRFYGYTFGSGTRLTVV.